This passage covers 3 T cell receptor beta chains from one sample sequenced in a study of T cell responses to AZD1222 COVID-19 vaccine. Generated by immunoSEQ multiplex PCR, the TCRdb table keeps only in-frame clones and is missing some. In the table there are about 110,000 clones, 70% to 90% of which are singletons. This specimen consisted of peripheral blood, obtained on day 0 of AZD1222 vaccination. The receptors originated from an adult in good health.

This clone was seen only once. CDR3 in DNA: TGCGCCAGCAGCCAAAAACCTGGGACTACCTGGGGGGAGACCCAGTACTTC. Translated: CASSQKPGTTWGETQYF. The chain has TRBV4-1 and TRBJ2-5; TRBD2 matches 7 bases. The ends lost 2 bases at V and 5 bases at J; junction bases unmatched: 14. This CDR3 has 17 residues. Germline V gene data show CDR1 as MGHRA and CDR2 as YSYEKL.

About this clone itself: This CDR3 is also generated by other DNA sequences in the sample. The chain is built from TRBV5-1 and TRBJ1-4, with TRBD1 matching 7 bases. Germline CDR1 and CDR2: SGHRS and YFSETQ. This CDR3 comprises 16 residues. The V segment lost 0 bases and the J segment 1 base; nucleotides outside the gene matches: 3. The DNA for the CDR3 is TGCGCCAGCAGCTTGGAAGGGGGCAGAACTAATGAAAAACTGTTTTTT. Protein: CASSLEGGRTNEKLFF.

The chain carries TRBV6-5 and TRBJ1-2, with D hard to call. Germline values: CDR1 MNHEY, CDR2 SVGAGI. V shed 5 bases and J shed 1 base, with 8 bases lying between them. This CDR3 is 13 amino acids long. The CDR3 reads CASSLTDNYGYTF. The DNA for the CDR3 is TGTGCCAGCAGTCTGACGGATAACTATGGCTACACCTTC.